The entry below describes one TCR beta chain. Clones were read by immunoSEQ multiplex PCR, and TCRdb kept only the in-frame ones, dropping some. The sample has 200,000 to 250,000 clones, about nine tenths seen once. In terms of age and location, participants ranged from roughly 18 to 90 years and lived in about 25 US areas. Cohort placement rested on clinical history that participants reported themselves. After removal of 3 bases from V and 2 bases from J, the junction contained 5 bases not matched to a gene. The CDR3 spans 15 residues. Germline V gene sequence: CDR1 LNHDA, CDR2 SQIVND (reference sequence). The sample originates from a study of blood T cell repertoires in COVID-19. Study overall: PBMCs, B-cell-depleted T cells, or T cells provided the cDNA or gDNA that made up the material.

V gene TRBV19 combines with J gene TRBJ2-7; 9 nucleotides align to TRBD1. The receptor was isolated from a woman aged 50 to 60 in a cohort exposed to, infected with or recovered from COVID-19 (not recorded which). Input material: PBMCs or T cells enriched from blood (not recorded which). The CDR3 region has the DNA TGTGCCAGTAGTATGCCGGGGACAGGGACCTACGAGCAGTACTTC. Its protein product is CASSMPGTGTYEQYF.